This entry is about one T cell receptor beta chain. The antigen is not known. The source of the sample is a study of T cells expressing NK-cell markers. Background on the study: Beta-chain profiling covered CD3+CD56+NKG2C+, CD3+CD56+NKG2C- and CD3+CD56-NKG2C+ sorted subsets.

The germline gives CDR1 SGHNT, CDR2 YENEEA. This CDR3 is 18 amino acids long. Study conclusions and caveats: Where several donors were concerned, these clonotypes also led the CD3+CD56-NKG2C+ fraction.

TCRdb re-called the 5' RACE reads and gives one entry per CDR3 protein, without DNA. The repertoire table contains fewer than 550,000 distinct CDR3 sequences. Material: blood T cells: a sorted CD56 or NKG2C T cell subset, CD4+ or CD8+ T cells, or bulk PBMC T cells (not recorded which). This TCR derives from a woman aged 45-65 years in good health. V gene TRBV11-3 combines with J gene TRBJ2-1; no DNA is available, so the TRBD2 call from TCRdb remains unchecked. The CDR3 spells CASSRMTSGRPAYNEQFF. Looking up the rest from reference TRBV11-3 and TRBJ2-1 gives the full variable domain: EAGVVQSPRYKIIEKKQPVAFWCNPISGHNTLYWYLQNLGQGPELLIRYENEEAVDDSQLPKDRFSAERLKGVDSTLKIQPAELGDSAVYLCASSRMTSGRPAYNEQFFGPGTRLTVL.